Each of the 6 T cell receptor beta chains below was sequenced from the same sample in a study of Graves' ophthalmopathy and Graves' hyperthyroidism. For repertoire sequencing, the TCR beta CDR3 regions were amplified from RNA transcripts. A first-round RT-PCR used HTBI primers, followed by a second-round multiplex PCR. TCRdb reprocessed the multiplex PCR reads via MiXCR and lists one record per CDR3 protein. This sample yields about 500,000 distinct CDR3 sequences, of which 14% are seen a single time; about 9.4% belongs to the top ten. The specimen sequenced was blood. The receptors shown here come from a woman aged 30 to 39 with Graves' ophthalmopathy.

There are many counts of this clonotype. J is TRBJ2-7 and V is TRBV9; unclear D gene. The CDR3 is made up of 14 amino acids. In germline, CDR1 is SGDLS, CDR2 YYNGEE. V was cut by 2 bases and J by 5 bases, with 14 bases left in between. The CDR3 DNA sequence: TGTGCCAGCAGCGTCGGGCCCACCGCGGACGAGCAGTACTTC. It codes for CASSVGPTADEQYF.

Many counts were recorded for this clonotype. This sequence joins TRBV28 and TRBJ1-6; 7 bases map to TRBD1. V was clipped by 5 bases and J by 10 bases; unmatched bases: 11. Germline CDR1 is MDHEN and CDR2 is SYDVKM. The CDR3 loop spans 15 amino acids. The CDR3 protein is CASSRSGTVSSPLHF. The CDR3 DNA sequence: TGTGCCAGCAGTCGATCCGGGACAGTTTCCTCACCCCTCCACTTT.

V and J are TRBV28 and TRBJ2-2; 7 bases map to TRBD1. CDR1 is MDHEN, CDR2 SYDVKM, per germline. This CDR3 comprises 21 residues. The trim removed 1 base at V and 3 bases at J, leaving 20 bases unmatched. DNA for the CDR3: TGTGCCAGCAGTTTATTTCTTGGGGACAGTGGGGCGTATTTGGACACCGGGGAGCTGTTTTTT. It encodes CASSLFLGDSGAYLDTGELFF.

Ten or more counts support this clonotype. V gene TRBV2 combines with J gene TRBJ1-1; TRBD1 might be the D (5 bases). Germline CDR1 is SNHLY and CDR2 is FYNNEI. V was pared by 5 bases and J by 6 bases, with 13 bases between. The CDR3 sequence is 13 residues long. The CDR3 spells CASSPWGEAEAFF. The DNA for the CDR3 is TGTGCCAGCAGTCCCTGGGGGGAGGCTGAAGCTTTCTTT.

Ten or more counts support this clonotype. This sequence joins TRBV13 and TRBJ2-7, with D unclear. This CDR3 has 13 residues. Germline-derived CDR1 and CDR2 are PRHDT and FYEKMQ (reference sequence). The V gene lost 2 bases and the J gene lost 3 bases, with 8 bases spanning the gap. The CDR3 bases are TGTGCCAGCAGCTTAAAACCAAACTACGAGCAGTACTTC. Its translation: CASSLKPNYEQYF.

This clonotype was detected many times. The rearrangement links TRBV6-1 to TRBJ1-5; 11 nucleotides agree with TRBD1. V shed 6 bases, J shed 7 bases, and the junction held 14 bases outside the gene matches. Germline V lookup: CDR1 MNHNS, CDR2 SASEGT. The CDR3 is made up of 17 amino acids. The CDR3 sequence: CASRVRDRGFSLQPQHF. The CDR3 nucleotides read TGTGCCAGCAGAGTCCGGGACAGGGGGTTTTCTTTACAGCCCCAGCATTTT.